The sequence of this TCR beta chain was determined in a study of T cells in localized non-small cell lung cancer. The germline gives CDR1 MDHEN, CDR2 SYDVKM. Trimming took 3 bases from V and 2 from J; bases not matched to a gene: 4. The CDR3 loop spans 15 amino acids. Notes on the study in general: Uninvolved adjacent lung had higher T cell clonality than tumor and all other tissues.

Profiled with immunoSEQ multiplex PCR; TCRdb holds only in-frame clones, not every one. The table records about 78,000 clones, roughly four fifths of them present only once. As regards this clone: What it binds is unknown.

This chain joins TRBV28 and TRBJ1-3; 7 bases line up with TRBD1. The clonotype originates from a man between 40 and 70 years old with stage I lung adenocarcinoma. The sequencing used peripheral blood, collected before any cancer treatment. The DNA of the CDR3 is TGTGCCAGCAGTTTGGGAGACAGGGCTGGAAACACCATATATTTT. It encodes CASSLGDRAGNTIYF. Full variable domain (remainder filled in from reference TRBV28 and TRBJ1-3): DVKVTQSSRYLVKRTGEKVFLECVQDMDHENMFWYRQDPGLGLRLIYFSYDVKMKEKGDIPEGYSVSREKKERFSLILESASTNQTSMYLCASSLGDRAGNTIYFGEGSWLTVV.